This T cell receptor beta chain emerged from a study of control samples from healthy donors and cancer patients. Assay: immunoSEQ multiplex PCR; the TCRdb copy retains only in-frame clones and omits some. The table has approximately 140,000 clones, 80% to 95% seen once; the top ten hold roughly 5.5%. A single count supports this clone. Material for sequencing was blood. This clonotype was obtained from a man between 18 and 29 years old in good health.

CDR3 DNA: TGTGCCAGTAGGGCGCGGGTGAACACTGAAGCTTTCTTT. Its protein product is CASRARVNTEAFF. The V and J genes are TRBV19 and TRBJ1-1; the D is unclear. The CDR3 loop spans 13 amino acids. Germline V lookup: CDR1 LNHDA, CDR2 SQIVND (reference sequence). V gave up 6 bases and J gave up 0 bases, with 8 bases separating them.